The 18 T cell receptor beta chains in this list originate from one sample, sequenced in a study of cytomegalovirus exposure and HLA in healthy donors. Primers for the PCR totalled 60 Vbeta and 13 Jbeta. Here immunoSEQ multiplex PCR was the method, and the copy in TCRdb shows in-frame clones only, minus some. The data hold 90,000 to 110,000 clones, with roughly three quarters observed a single time. Sequencing was carried out using PBMCs. These receptors came from a middle-aged man in good health and CMV-seronegative.

The chain links TRBV20-1 to TRBJ2-1, with D possibly matching TRBD2 (6 bases). V shed 7 bases and J shed 6 bases, with 10 bases lying between them. Germline lookup yields CDR1 DFQATT and CDR2 SNEGSKA (reference sequence). CDR3 length equals 11 residues. CDR3 in DNA: TGCAGTGTGGGGGACTTCAATGAGCAGTTCTTC. This encodes CSVGDFNEQFF.

This chain joins TRBV5-4 and TRBJ1-2, with no clear D. Germline V gene data show CDR1 as SGHNT and CDR2 as YYREEE (reference sequence). The CDR3 spans 14 residues. The V gene lost 0 bases and the J gene lost 4 bases, with 10 bases spanning the gap. CDR3 protein: CASSLDGEGYGYTF. As DNA, the CDR3 is TGTGCCAGCAGCTTGGACGGGGAAGGCTATGGCTACACCTTC. The full variable domain, its missing parts supplied by reference TRBV5-4 and TRBJ1-2, is ETGVTQSPTHLIKTRGQQVTLRCSSQSGHNTVSWYQQALGQGPQFIFQYYREEENGRGNFPPRFSGLQFPNYSSELNVNALELDDSALYLCASSLDGEGYGYTFGSGTRLTVV.

This clone came up once. This chain connects TRBV18 to TRBJ2-5, with 8 bases aligning to TRBD1. CDR3 size: 15 residues. The V gene's germline CDR1 is KGHSH and CDR2 LQKENI. The ends lost 3 bases at V and 3 bases at J; junction bases unmatched: 6. This CDR3 reads CASSPGTGYKETQYF. Here the CDR3 DNA reads TGTGCCAGCTCACCGGGGACAGGCTATAAAGAGACCCAGTACTTC.

The V and J genes are TRBV9 and TRBJ2-7; D not resolved. The CDR3 runs 14 residues. CDR1 and CDR2 (germline): SGDLS, YYNGEE. V was cut by 0 bases and J by 0 bases, with 7 bases left in between. CDR3 amino acids: CASSVGRVSYEQYF. The CDR3 DNA reads as TGTGCCAGCAGCGTAGGACGGGTCTCCTACGAGCAGTACTTC.

The chain has TRBV10-2 and TRBJ2-7; a possible D gene is TRBD1 (5 bases). The germline V gene encodes CDR1 WSHSY and CDR2 SAAADI. Trimming pared 1 base from V and 1 base from J, leaving 8 bases between. The CDR3 contains 14 residues. CDR3 DNA: TGCGCCAGCAGTGAGTACCCAGGGTCCTACGAGCAGTACTTC. Translating it yields CASSEYPGSYEQYF.

This chain connects TRBV11-3 to TRBJ2-1, with 8 bases aligning to TRBD2. The CDR3 is made up of 15 amino acids. Germline CDR1 is SGHNT and CDR2 is YENEEA. V gave up 1 base and J gave up 6 bases; unmatched junction bases: 5. The CDR3: CASSLVGGGGNEQFF. CDR3 sequence (DNA): TGTGCCAGCAGCTTAGTCGGGGGGGGCGGCAATGAGCAGTTCTTC. Based on the CDR3 plus reference TRBV11-3 and TRBJ2-1, the full variable domain is EAGVVQSPRYKIIEKKQPVAFWCNPISGHNTLYWYLQNLGQGPELLIRYENEEAVDDSQLPKDRFSAERLKGVDSTLKIQPAELGDSAVYLCASSLVGGGGNEQFFGPGTRLTVL.

The chain is built from TRBV13 and TRBJ1-3; D gene ambiguous. CDR1 is PRHDT, CDR2 FYEKMQ, per germline (reference sequence). The length of the CDR3 is 17 residues. V was pared by 5 bases and J by 0 bases, with 17 bases between. CDR3 DNA: TGTGCCAGCAGCACGCCGATAGCCCGCAGCTCTGGAAACACCATATATTTT. Translated: CASSTPIARSSGNTIYF.

The chain recombines TRBV28 with TRBJ2-1; D may be TRBD1 (6 bases). This CDR3 region has 13 residues. Germline V gives CDR1 MDHEN, CDR2 SYDVKM. Trimming took off 6 bases at V and 0 bases at J, with 6 bases between the two ends. CDR3 bases: TGTGCCAGCAGAGGGGGCTCCTACAATGAGCAGTTCTTC. This gives the protein CASRGGSYNEQFF.

V usage is TRBV19 and J usage is TRBJ1-2; D possibly corresponds to TRBD1 (6 bases). Germline V gene lookup returns CDR1 LNHDA and CDR2 SQIVND (reference sequence). The CDR3 covers 15 residues. Trimming removed 7 bases at V and 4 bases at J, with 19 bases between. The CDR3 protein is CASTPVRGSSYGYTF. Written as DNA, the CDR3 is TGTGCCAGTACCCCCGTCAGGGGTTCCTCCTATGGCTACACCTTC.

V is TRBV19 and J is TRBJ2-5; D is possibly TRBD2 (6 bases). The DNA matches TRBJ2-7 better at its end, which makes the J call doubtful. The V gene's germline CDR1 is LNHDA and CDR2 SQIVND (reference sequence). The CDR3 has 14 amino acids. The CDR3 sequence is CATSEGRGIYEQYF. The CDR3 coding sequence is TGTGCCACCTCCGAGGGACGGGGGATCTACGAGCAGTACTTC.

The chain couples TRBV30 to TRBJ1-5, with D perhaps matching TRBD1 (5 bases). Between the trimmed V and J ends, which lost 4 bases and 0 bases, there was a span of 16 bases. Germline CDR1 GTSNPN, CDR2 SVGIG (reference sequence). The CDR3 has 16 residues. CDR3 in amino acids: CAWKVQGASSNQPQHF. DNA of the CDR3: TGTGCCTGGAAGGTCCAGGGCGCCTCTAGCAATCAGCCCCAGCATTTT.

The V call is TRBV5-1, the J call TRBJ1-1; 9 bases line up with TRBD1. Unmatched junction bases numbered 7, after V lost 2 bases and J lost 5 bases. The CDR3 length is 15 residues. The V gene's germline CDR1 is SGHRS and CDR2 YFSETQ. CDR3 loop: CASSFDRDRATEAFF. The CDR3, as DNA: TGCGCCAGCAGCTTCGACCGGGACAGGGCAACTGAAGCTTTCTTT.

The chain carries TRBV5-6 and TRBJ2-7, with a tentative D call TRBD1 (5 bases). Germline assignment: CDR1 SGHDT and CDR2 YYEEEE. The CDR3 consists of 13 residues. The germline V and J ends were trimmed by 4 bases and 3 bases, with 11 bases remaining between them. The CDR3 reads CASSLQTVYEQYF. The CDR3 nucleotides read TGTGCCAGCAGCCTGCAGACAGTCTACGAGCAGTACTTC.

This sequence joins TRBV27 and TRBJ1-5; 8 bases are a match to TRBD1. This CDR3 is built from 14 residues. The germline V gene encodes CDR1 MNHEY and CDR2 SMNVEV (reference sequence). Losses at the gene ends were 4 bases for V and 4 bases for J; bases not matched to a gene: 3. The CDR3, as DNA: TGTGCCAGCAGTTCCTGGGACAGGAATCAGCCCCAGCATTTT. This gives the protein CASSSWDRNQPQHF.

V is TRBV30 and J is TRBJ1-5; D is undetermined. The CDR3 is 13 residues long. CDR1 is GTSNPN, CDR2 SVGIG, per germline (reference sequence). Trimming took 0 bases from V and 9 from J, leaving 12 bases between them. CDR3: CAWSVTAGRPQHF. For the CDR3, the DNA is TGTGCCTGGAGTGTGACTGCCGGTAGGCCCCAGCATTTT.

V and J are TRBV6-1 and TRBJ2-7, with TRBD2 matching 12 bases. The germline CDR1 and CDR2 sequences are MNHNS and SASEGT. V gave up 7 bases and J gave up 6 bases; unmatched junction bases: 7. The CDR3 contains 14 residues. CDR3 residues: CASIATSGRSEQYF. The CDR3, as DNA: TGTGCCAGCATCGCAACTAGCGGGAGGAGCGAGCAGTACTTC.

The chain employs TRBV6-5 and TRBJ1-6; perhaps TRBD1 as D (6 bases). V was clipped by 2 bases and J by 7 bases, with 12 bases between them. Germline V CDR1 and CDR2: MNHEY, SVGAGI. The CDR3 contains 15 residues. CDR3 in DNA: TGTGCCAGCAGTTACGAGGGGGGGCGAAATTCACCCCTCCACTTT. Its protein is CASSYEGGRNSPLHF.

The chain is built from TRBV10-3 and TRBJ1-2, with TRBD1 matching over 7 bases. The germline V gene encodes CDR1 ENHRY and CDR2 SYGVKD. The CDR3 runs to 14 residues. The V gene end was trimmed by 3 bases and the J gene end by 7 bases; junction bases not matched to a gene: 8. The CDR3 loop is CAISDQGGGSGYTF. CDR3 bases: TGTGCCATCAGTGATCAGGGGGGAGGAAGTGGCTACACCTTC.